The 6 T cell receptor beta chains presented below share a single source sample, sequenced in a study of Ad26.COV2.S vaccination and SARS-CoV-2 variants. Described treatment: around 19 received Ad26.COV2.S at low or high dose, single or two shots; about 5 received placebo; per-sample allocation not given. Repertoires come from day 63 after the first vaccine or placebo injection. The assay was immunoSEQ multiplex PCR, and TCRdb's table has in-frame clones only and misses some. This sample carries 300,000 to 500,000 clones, around nine tenths of them seen once, and the ten largest clones take under 3.5%. The sample here was peripheral blood, taken in a trial of Ad26.COV2.S vaccine versus placebo. The origin of the receptors is a person aged 18-60 years who received the Ad26.COV2.S COVID-19 vaccine or a placebo.

The J gene is TRBJ1-5, the V gene TRBV7-8; 9 bases agree with TRBD1. The germline V gene has CDR1 SGHVS and CDR2 FQNEAQ. Germline trimming cut 5 bases from V and 0 bases from J; bases unmatched to any gene: 5. The CDR3 is 16 residues long. The CDR3 sequence is CASSTGTGNSNQPQHF. In DNA form, the CDR3 reads TGTGCCAGCAGCACCGGGACAGGGAATAGCAATCAGCCCCAGCATTTT.

This chain connects TRBV29-1 to TRBJ2-5; TRBD1 matches 7 bases. CDR1 is SQVTM, CDR2 ANQGSEA, per germline. The CDR3 has 10 amino acids. The trim removed 6 bases at V and 9 bases at J, leaving 4 bases unmatched. The CDR3 is CSVGQAPQYF. The CDR3 region has the DNA TGCAGCGTCGGACAGGCGCCCCAGTACTTC.

This chain uses TRBV3-1 (or the pseudogene TRBV3-2) with TRBJ2-5; D call uncertain. Trimming cost V 1 base and J 3 bases, with 6 bases left between them. The CDR3 has 13 amino acids. CDR1 LGHDT and CDR2 YNNKEL come from the germline V gene (reference sequence). CDR3 coding DNA: TGTGCCAGCAGCCAAGGTCTCGAAGAGACCCAGTACTTC. Residues: CASSQGLEETQYF.

The chain is built from TRBV7-2 and TRBJ2-1; 10 bases are a match to TRBD2. The CDR3 length is 17 residues. Germline V gives CDR1 SGHTA, CDR2 FQGNSA. The J segment lost 4 bases and the V segment lost 1 base, leaving 7 bases of the junction unmatched. Here the CDR3 DNA reads TGTGCCAGCAGCTTAGTAGTAGCGGGGGGCGCATACAATGAGCAGTTCTTC. Translated, it gives CASSLVVAGGAYNEQFF.

Of note for this clone: The junction and the germline gene differ at one end; a read error may be behind it. The chain combines TRBV5-1 with TRBJ1-4, with D unresolved. CDR1 is SGHRS and CDR2 is YFSETQ in the germline V gene. The CDR3 runs to 15 residues. The CDR3 DNA reads TGCGCCAGCAGCTTGGATGCCAGCCGTAATCAAAAACTGTTTTTT. It codes for CASSLDASRNQKLFF.

The rearrangement uses TRBV7-9 and TRBJ2-7, with D possibly TRBD1 on 6 matching bases. The CDR3 is made up of 13 amino acids. Per germline, CDR1 SEHNR and CDR2 FQNEAQ (reference sequence). The V and J ends lost 6 bases and 2 bases respectively, with 11 bases between them. For the CDR3, the DNA is TGTGCCAGCAGTCGGGACACCCCCTACGAGCAGTACTTC. It encodes CASSRDTPYEQYF.